Below are 13 T cell receptor beta chains sequenced from a single sample in a study of shared clonotypes between healthy human individuals. Method: immunoSEQ multiplex PCR; TCRdb's copy keeps in-frame clones and lacks some. This sample carries about 2.1 million clones, about 92% of them seen once, and the ten largest clones take roughly 1.8%. Naive CD8 cells were CD45RO-negative, positively selected for CCR7, excluding terminally differentiated effector memory CD45RA+ cells. The sequenced material came from naive CD8+ T cells from PBMCs. These receptors were taken from a man between 18 and 35 years old in good health. Some clones in this sample may be carry-over from other donors' samples.

V usage is TRBV19 and J usage is TRBJ2-7; possibly TRBD1 for D (5 bases). With 3 bases removed from V and 3 bases from J, the gap between germline ends came to 12 bases. This CDR3 is built from 14 residues. Germline V CDR1 and CDR2: LNHDA, SQIVND (reference sequence). CDR3 sequence reads: CASSMDIRIYEQYF. In nucleotides, the CDR3 is TGTGCCAGTAGTATGGACATACGAATCTACGAGCAGTACTTC.

The chain links TRBV9 to TRBJ2-7; no clear D. The V gene's germline CDR1 is SGDLS and CDR2 YYNGEE. Trimming removed 2 bases at V and 2 bases at J, with 11 bases between. This CDR3 is 14 amino acids long. The CDR3 reads CASSVGLQPYEQYF. CDR3 DNA: TGTGCCAGCAGCGTTGGGCTTCAACCCTACGAGCAGTACTTC.

This chain links TRBV7-9 with TRBJ2-7; 10 bases are shared with TRBD1. Looked up from germline, CDR1 is SEHNR and CDR2 is FQNEAQ (reference sequence). V lost 0 bases to trimming and J lost 3 bases; unmatched junction nucleotides: 2. CDR3 size: 15 residues. As DNA, the CDR3 is TGTGCCAGCAGCTTAGCGACAGGGGGCATCTACGAGCAGTACTTC. Protein product: CASSLATGGIYEQYF.

This chain uses TRBV19 with TRBJ1-5; no clear D gene. The CDR3 covers 16 residues. The germline V and J ends were trimmed by 5 bases and 3 bases, with 17 bases remaining between them. Germline CDR1 reads LNHDA; CDR2 reads SQIVND (reference sequence). The CDR3 here is CASSLSPDLINQPQHF. DNA for the CDR3: TGTGCCAGTAGTCTCTCCCCAGACCTAATCAATCAGCCCCAGCATTTT.

This sequence joins TRBV4-1 and TRBJ1-3; D gene ambiguous. Per germline, CDR1 MGHRA and CDR2 YSYEKL. The CDR3 covers 15 residues. V lost 0 bases and J 2 bases, leaving 8 bases between the germline ends. CDR3 amino acids: CASSQDDNPGNTIYF. Here the CDR3 DNA reads TGCGCCAGCAGCCAAGACGACAACCCTGGAAACACCATATATTTT.

Only one count was recorded for this clone. The chain links TRBV15 to TRBJ2-1; 10 nucleotides line up with TRBD1. Germline-derived CDR1 and CDR2 are LNHNV and YYDKDF (reference sequence). There are 14 residues in the CDR3. V dropped 3 bases and J dropped 9; count of bases not matched to a gene: 5. The CDR3: CATSSSGQGTEQFF. CDR3 DNA: TGTGCCACCAGCAGCTCGGGACAGGGGACTGAGCAGTTCTTC.

The genes are TRBV28 and TRBJ1-5; D unclear. Per germline, CDR1 MDHEN and CDR2 SYDVKM. V dropped 3 bases and J dropped 0 bases, with 3 bases sitting between them. This CDR3 comprises 13 residues. CDR3 bases: TGTGCCAGCAGTTTTGATAGCAATCAGCCCCAGCATTTT. It codes for CASSFDSNQPQHF.

V gene TRBV27 combines with J gene TRBJ1-2, with 7 bases fitting TRBD1. Unmatched junction bases numbered 15, after V lost 6 bases and J lost 2 bases. The germline gives CDR1 MNHEY, CDR2 SMNVEV (reference sequence). There are 17 residues in the CDR3. The CDR3 here is CASRDAPNRGGNYGYTF. The CDR3 DNA reads TGTGCCAGCAGGGACGCTCCCAACAGGGGAGGGAACTATGGCTACACCTTC.

This clone has a single count. The J gene is TRBJ2-3, the V gene TRBV7-9; 7 bases are shared with TRBD2. V was pared by 4 bases and J by 0 bases, with 4 bases of the junction left unmatched. The CDR3 is 15 residues long. The germline V gene has CDR1 SEHNR and CDR2 FQNEAQ (reference sequence). CDR3 region: CASSSSGASTDTQYF. DNA for the CDR3: TGTGCCAGCAGCTCGAGCGGGGCTAGCACAGATACGCAGTATTTT. Variable domain in full (rest from reference TRBV7-9 and TRBJ2-3): DTGVSQNPRHKITKRGQNVTFRCDPISEHNRLYWYRQTLGQGPEFLTYFQNEAQLEKSRLLSDRFSAERPKGSFSTLEIQRTEQGDSAMYLCASSSSGASTDTQYFGPGTRLTVL.

Comment on this clone: Other nucleotide sequences from this sample produce the same CDR3. The chain employs TRBV4-1 and TRBJ1-5; 10 nucleotides match TRBD1. Germline V gene lookup returns CDR1 MGHRA and CDR2 YSYEKL. The CDR3 sequence is 14 residues long. The V segment lost 4 bases and the J segment 4 bases; nucleotides outside the gene matches: 1. The CDR3 reads CASSPDRGNQPQHF. In DNA, the CDR3 is TGCGCCAGCAGCCCGGACAGGGGGAATCAGCCCCAGCATTTT.

The genes are TRBV7-2 and TRBJ2-7; D might be TRBD2 (6 bases). The length of the CDR3 is 19 residues. Trimming took 5 bases from V and 3 from J, leaving 29 bases between them. Germline assignment: CDR1 SGHTA and CDR2 FQGNSA. The CDR3 region is CASSPGGVGEARDVYEQYF. Written as DNA, the CDR3 is TGTGCCAGCAGCCCCGGCGGGGTAGGTGAGGCTCGGGATGTCTACGAGCAGTACTTC.

J is TRBJ2-7 and V is TRBV5-5; unclear D gene. Germline CDR1 is SGHKS and CDR2 is YYEKEE (reference sequence). The V end was cut by 4 bases, the J end by 4 bases, with 9 bases between. The CDR3 is 12 amino acids. The CDR3 reads CASSGALYEQYF. CDR3 in DNA: TGTGCCAGCAGCGGTGCCTTGTACGAGCAGTACTTC.

The J gene is TRBJ1-1, the V gene TRBV11-2; tentatively, D is TRBD1 (5 bases). The ends were cut back, 5 bases at V and 7 bases at J, with 14 bases in the middle. The CDR3 runs to 13 residues. Looked up from germline, CDR1 is SGHAT and CDR2 is FQNNGV. This CDR3 is CASSLVREIEAFF. The DNA of the CDR3 is TGTGCCAGCAGCCTCGTCAGGGAGATTGAAGCTTTCTTT.